This T cell receptor (beta chain) derives from a study of T cell responses to AZD1222 COVID-19 vaccine. Sequencing was performed with immunoSEQ multiplex PCR; in TCRdb, only in-frame clones are kept and a portion is missing. The data show about 130,000 clones, more than 90% seen once. The CDR3 sequence is 14 residues long. The V segment lost 4 bases and the J segment 8 bases; nucleotides outside the gene matches: 4. Germline-derived CDR1 and CDR2 are SGHDN and FVKESK. V and J are TRBV14 and TRBJ1-3; TRBD1 agrees at 11 bases. The receptor was isolated from an adult who received the AZD1222 COVID-19 vaccine. This material consisted of peripheral blood, taken 28 days after the second AZD1222 dose. The CDR3 DNA reads as TGTGCCAGCAGCCGGGACAGGGGGAGTCACACCATATATTTT. Amino acids: CASSRDRGSHTIYF.